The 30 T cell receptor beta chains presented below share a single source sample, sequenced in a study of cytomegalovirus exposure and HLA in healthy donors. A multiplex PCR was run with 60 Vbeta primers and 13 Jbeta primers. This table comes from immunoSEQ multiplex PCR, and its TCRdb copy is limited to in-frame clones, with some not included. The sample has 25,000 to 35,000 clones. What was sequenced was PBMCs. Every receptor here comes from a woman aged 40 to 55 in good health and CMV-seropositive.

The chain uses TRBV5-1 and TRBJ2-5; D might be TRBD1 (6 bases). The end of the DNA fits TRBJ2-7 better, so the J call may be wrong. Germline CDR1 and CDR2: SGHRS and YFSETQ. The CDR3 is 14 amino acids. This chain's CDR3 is CASSSHPTGTEQYF. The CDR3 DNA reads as TGCGCCAGCAGCTCCCACCCTACAGGGACCGAGCAGTACTTC.

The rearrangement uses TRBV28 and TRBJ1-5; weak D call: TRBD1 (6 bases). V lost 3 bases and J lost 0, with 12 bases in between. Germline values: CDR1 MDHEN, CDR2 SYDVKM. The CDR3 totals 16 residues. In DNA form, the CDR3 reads TGTGCCAGCAGTTTCCAGGGGCCAAATAGCAATCAGCCCCAGCATTTT. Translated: CASSFQGPNSNQPQHF.

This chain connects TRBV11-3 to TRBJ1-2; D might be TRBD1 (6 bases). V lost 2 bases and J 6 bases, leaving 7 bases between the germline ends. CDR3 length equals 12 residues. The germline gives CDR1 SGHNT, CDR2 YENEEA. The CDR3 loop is CASSLSGDGYTF. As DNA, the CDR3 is TGTGCCAGCAGCTTATCAGGGGATGGCTACACCTTC.

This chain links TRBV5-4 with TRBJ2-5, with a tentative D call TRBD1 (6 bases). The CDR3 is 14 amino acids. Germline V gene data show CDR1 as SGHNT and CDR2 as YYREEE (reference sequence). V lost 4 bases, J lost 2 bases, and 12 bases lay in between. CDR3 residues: CASSPRTEQETQYF. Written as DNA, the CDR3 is TGTGCCAGCAGCCCCCGGACAGAACAAGAGACCCAGTACTTC.

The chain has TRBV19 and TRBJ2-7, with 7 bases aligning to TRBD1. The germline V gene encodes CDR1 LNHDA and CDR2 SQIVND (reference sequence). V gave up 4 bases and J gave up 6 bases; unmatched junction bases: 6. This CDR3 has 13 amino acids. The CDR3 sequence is CASSTLQGVEQYF. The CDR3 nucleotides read TGTGCCAGTAGTACCCTCCAGGGGGTCGAGCAGTACTTC.

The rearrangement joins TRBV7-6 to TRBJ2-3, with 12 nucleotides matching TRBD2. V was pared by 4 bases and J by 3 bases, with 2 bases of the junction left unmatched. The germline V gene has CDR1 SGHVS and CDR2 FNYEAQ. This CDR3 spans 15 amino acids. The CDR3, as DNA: TGTGCCAGCAGCTCAGGACTAGCGGGAACAGATACGCAGTATTTT. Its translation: CASSSGLAGTDTQYF.

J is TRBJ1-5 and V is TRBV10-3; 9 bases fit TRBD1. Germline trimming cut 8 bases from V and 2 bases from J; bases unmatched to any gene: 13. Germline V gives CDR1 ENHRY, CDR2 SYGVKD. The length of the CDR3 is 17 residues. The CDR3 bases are TGTGCCATCTCTTCCGGGACAGGGATCTTAGGCAATCAGCCCCAGCATTTT. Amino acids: CAISSGTGILGNQPQHF.

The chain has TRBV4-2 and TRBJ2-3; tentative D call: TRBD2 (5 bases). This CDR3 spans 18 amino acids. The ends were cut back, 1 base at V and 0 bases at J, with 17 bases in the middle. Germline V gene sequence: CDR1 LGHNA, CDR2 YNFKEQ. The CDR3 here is CASSQGGSPGKSTDTQYF. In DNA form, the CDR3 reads TGTGCCAGCAGCCAAGGGGGTTCACCGGGAAAAAGCACAGATACGCAGTATTTT.

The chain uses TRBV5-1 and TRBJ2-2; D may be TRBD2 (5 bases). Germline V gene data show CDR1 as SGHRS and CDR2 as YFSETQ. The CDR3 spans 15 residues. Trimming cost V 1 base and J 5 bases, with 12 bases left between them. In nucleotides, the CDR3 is TGCGCCAGCAGCTTGATGGTTTCGGGGACCGGGGAGCTGTTTTTT. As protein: CASSLMVSGTGELFF.

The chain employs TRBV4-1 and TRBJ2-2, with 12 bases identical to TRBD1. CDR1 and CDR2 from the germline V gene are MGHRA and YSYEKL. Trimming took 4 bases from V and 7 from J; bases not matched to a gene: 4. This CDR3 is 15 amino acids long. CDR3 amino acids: CASSRGTGGDGELFF. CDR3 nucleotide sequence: TGCGCCAGCAGCCGCGGGACAGGGGGCGACGGGGAGCTGTTTTTT.

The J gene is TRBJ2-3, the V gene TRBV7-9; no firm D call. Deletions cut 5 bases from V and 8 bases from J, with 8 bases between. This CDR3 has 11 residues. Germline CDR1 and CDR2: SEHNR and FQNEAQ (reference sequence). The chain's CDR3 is CASSEALTQYF. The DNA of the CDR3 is TGTGCCAGCAGCGAAGCCCTTACGCAGTATTTT.

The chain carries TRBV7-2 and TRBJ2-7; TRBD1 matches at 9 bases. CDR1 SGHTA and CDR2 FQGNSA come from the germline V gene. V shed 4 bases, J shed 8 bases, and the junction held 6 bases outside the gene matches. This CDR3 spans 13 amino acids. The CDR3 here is CASSSPGTGKQYF. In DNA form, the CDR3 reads TGTGCCAGCAGCTCCCCCGGGACAGGGAAGCAGTACTTC.

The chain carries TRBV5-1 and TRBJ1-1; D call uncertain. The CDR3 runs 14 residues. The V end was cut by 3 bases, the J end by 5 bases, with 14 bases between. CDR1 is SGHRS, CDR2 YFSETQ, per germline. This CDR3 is CASSSGIIGTEAFF. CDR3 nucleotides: TGCGCCAGCAGCTCCGGGATTATCGGGACTGAAGCTTTCTTT.

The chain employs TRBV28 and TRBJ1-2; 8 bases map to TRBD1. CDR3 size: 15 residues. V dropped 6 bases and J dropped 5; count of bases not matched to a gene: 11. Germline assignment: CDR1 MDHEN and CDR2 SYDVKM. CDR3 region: CASSYMRTGPYGYTF. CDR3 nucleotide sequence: TGTGCCAGCAGCTACATGAGGACAGGGCCATATGGCTACACCTTC.

The CDR3 DNA is TGCAGTGCGAGACAGGACTCCGAGCAGTACTTC. This sequence encodes CSARQDSEQYF. The chain employs TRBV20-1 and TRBJ2-7; maybe TRBD1 (6 bases). Trimming removed 6 bases at V and 6 bases at J, with 12 bases between. The CDR3 is 11 amino acids. Per the germline V gene, CDR1 is DFQATT and CDR2 is SNEGSKA (reference sequence).

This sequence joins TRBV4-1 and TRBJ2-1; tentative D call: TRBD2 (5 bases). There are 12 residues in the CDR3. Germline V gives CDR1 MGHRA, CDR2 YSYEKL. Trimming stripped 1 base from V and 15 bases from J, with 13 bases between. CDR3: CASSQASSRWFF. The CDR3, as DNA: TGCGCCAGCAGCCAAGCTAGCTCGAGATGGTTCTTC.

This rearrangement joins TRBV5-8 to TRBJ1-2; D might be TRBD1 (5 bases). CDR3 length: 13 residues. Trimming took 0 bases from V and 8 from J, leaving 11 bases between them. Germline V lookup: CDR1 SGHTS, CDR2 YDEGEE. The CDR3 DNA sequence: TGTGCCAGCAGCTTGGGGTGGGGCGTCGGCTACACCTTC. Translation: CASSLGWGVGYTF. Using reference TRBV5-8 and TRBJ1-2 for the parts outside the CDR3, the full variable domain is EAGVTQSPTHLIKTRGQQATLRCSPISGHTSVYWYQQALGLGLQFLLWYDEGEERNRGNFPPRFSGRQFPNYSSELNVNALELEDSALYLCASSLGWGVGYTFGSGTRLTVV.

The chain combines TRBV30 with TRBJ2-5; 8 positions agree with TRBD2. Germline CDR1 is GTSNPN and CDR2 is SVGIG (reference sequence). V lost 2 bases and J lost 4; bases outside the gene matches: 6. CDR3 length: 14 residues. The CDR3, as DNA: TGTGCCTGGAGTAGCGGGAGAGAGACAGAGACCCAGTACTTC. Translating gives CAWSSGRETETQYF.

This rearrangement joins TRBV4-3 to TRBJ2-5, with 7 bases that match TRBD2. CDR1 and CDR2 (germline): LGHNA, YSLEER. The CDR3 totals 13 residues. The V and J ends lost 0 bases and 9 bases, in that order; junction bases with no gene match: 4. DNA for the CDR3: TGCGCCAGCAGCCAAGATCGGGCGGGGGCCCAGTACTTC. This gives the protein CASSQDRAGAQYF.

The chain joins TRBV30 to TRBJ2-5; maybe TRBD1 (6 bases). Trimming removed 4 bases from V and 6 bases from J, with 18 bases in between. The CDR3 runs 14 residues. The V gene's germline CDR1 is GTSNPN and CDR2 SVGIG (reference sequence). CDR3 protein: CAWKAGASYQTQYF. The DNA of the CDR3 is TGTGCCTGGAAAGCAGGGGCGAGTTACCAGACCCAGTACTTC.

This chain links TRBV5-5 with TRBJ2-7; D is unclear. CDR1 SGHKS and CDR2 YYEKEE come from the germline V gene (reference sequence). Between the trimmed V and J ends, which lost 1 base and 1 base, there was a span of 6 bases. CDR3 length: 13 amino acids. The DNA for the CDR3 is TGTGCCAGCAGCTTGCTCACTTCCTACGAGCAGTACTTC. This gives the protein CASSLLTSYEQYF. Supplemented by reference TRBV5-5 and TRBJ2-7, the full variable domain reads DAGVTQSPTHLIKTRGQQVTLRCSPISGHKSVSWYQQVLGQGPQFIFQYYEKEERGRGNFPDRFSARQFPNYSSELNVNALLLGDSALYLCASSLLTSYEQYFGPGTRLTVT.

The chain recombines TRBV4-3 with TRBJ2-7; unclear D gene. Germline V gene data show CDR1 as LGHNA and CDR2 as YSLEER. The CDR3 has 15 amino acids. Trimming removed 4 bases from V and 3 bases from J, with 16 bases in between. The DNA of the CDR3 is TGCGCCAGCAGCCTAACCAACTCTTCCCTCTACGAGCAGTACTTC. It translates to CASSLTNSSLYEQYF.

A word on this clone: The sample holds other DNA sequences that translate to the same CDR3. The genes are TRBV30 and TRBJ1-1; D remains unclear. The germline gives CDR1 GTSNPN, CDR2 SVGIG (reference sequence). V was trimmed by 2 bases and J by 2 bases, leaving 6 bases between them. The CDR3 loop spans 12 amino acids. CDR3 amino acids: CAWSPSNTEAFF. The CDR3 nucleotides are TGTGCCTGGAGTCCCTCTAACACTGAAGCTTTCTTT.

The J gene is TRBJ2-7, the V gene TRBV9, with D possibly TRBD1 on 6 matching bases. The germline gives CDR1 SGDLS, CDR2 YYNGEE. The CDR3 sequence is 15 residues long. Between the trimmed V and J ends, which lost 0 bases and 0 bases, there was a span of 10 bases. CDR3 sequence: CASSVDGTPSYEQYF. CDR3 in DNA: TGTGCCAGCAGCGTAGATGGGACACCCTCCTACGAGCAGTACTTC.

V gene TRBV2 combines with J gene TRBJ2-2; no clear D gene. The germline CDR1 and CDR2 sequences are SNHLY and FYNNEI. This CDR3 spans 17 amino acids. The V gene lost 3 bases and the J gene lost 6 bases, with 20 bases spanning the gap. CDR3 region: CASSDPGISAHPGELFF. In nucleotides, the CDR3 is TGTGCCAGCAGTGATCCGGGTATATCGGCCCACCCCGGGGAGCTGTTTTTT.

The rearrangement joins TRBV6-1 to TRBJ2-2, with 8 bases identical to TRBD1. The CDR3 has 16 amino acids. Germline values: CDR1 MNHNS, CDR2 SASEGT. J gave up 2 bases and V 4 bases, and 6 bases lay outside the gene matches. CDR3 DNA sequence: TGTGCCAGCAGTGGACACAGGGGGTTCAACACCGGGGAGCTGTTTTTT. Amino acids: CASSGHRGFNTGELFF.

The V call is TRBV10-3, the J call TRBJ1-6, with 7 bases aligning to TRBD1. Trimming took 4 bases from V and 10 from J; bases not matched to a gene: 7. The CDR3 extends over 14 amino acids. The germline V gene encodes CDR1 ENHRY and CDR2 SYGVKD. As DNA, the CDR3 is TGTGCCATCAGTGGGGCACAGGGGAACTCACCCCTCCACTTT. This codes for CAISGAQGNSPLHF.

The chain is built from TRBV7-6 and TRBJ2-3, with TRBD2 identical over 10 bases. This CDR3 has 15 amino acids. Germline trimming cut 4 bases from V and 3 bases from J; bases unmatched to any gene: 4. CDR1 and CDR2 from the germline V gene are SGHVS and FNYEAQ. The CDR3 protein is CASSYSGRWTDTQYF. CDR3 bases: TGTGCCAGCAGCTATAGCGGGAGGTGGACAGATACGCAGTATTTT.

CDR3 sequence: CASSLVSGDREASPLHF. In DNA form, the CDR3 reads TGCGCCAGCAGCTTGGTTTCCGGGGACAGGGAGGCTTCACCCCTCCACTTT. The rearrangement joins TRBV5-1 to TRBJ1-6; TRBD1 matches at 9 bases. Trimming removed 0 bases from V and 9 bases from J; junction bases left unmatched: 10. This CDR3 is built from 17 residues. Germline loops: CDR1 SGHRS, CDR2 YFSETQ.

The CDR3 loop is CASSQGVGDRVYGYTF. Here the CDR3 DNA reads TGTGCCAGCAGCCAAGGGGTGGGTGACAGGGTCTATGGCTACACCTTC. The rearrangement uses TRBV4-2 and TRBJ1-2; TRBD1 matches 7 bases. The V gene's germline CDR1 is LGHNA and CDR2 YNFKEQ. The trim removed 1 base at V and 4 bases at J, leaving 9 bases unmatched. The CDR3 has 16 amino acids.